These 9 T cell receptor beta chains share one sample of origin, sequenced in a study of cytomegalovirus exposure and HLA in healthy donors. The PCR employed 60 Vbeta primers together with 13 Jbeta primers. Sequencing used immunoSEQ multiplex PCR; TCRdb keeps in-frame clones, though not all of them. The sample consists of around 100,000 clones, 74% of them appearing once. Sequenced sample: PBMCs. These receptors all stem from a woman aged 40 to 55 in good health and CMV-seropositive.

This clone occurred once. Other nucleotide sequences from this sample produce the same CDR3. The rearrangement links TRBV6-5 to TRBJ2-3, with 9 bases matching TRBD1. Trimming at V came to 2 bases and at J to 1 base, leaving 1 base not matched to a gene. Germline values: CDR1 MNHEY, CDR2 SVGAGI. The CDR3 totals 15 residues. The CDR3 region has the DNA TGTGCCAGCAGTTACCGGACAGGGGGCACAGATACGCAGTATTTT. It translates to CASSYRTGGTDTQYF.

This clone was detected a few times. The CDR3 nucleotides read TGTGCCAGCAGTCGGGGGTCCGGGAGAGGGGTAGTGACCCAGTACTTC. It specifies CASSRGSGRGVVTQYF. V gene TRBV27 combines with J gene TRBJ2-5, with a tentative D call TRBD2 (6 bases). The germline V gene has CDR1 MNHEY and CDR2 SMNVEV (reference sequence). This CDR3 is built from 16 residues. Between the trimmed V and J ends, which lost 5 bases and 7 bases, there was a span of 23 bases.

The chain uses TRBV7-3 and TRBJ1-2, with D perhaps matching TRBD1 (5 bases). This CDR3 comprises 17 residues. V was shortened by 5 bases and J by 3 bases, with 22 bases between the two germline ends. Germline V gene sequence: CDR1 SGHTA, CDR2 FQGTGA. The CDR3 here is CASSPTGGAKDYYGYTF. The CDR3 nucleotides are TGTGCCAGCAGCCCCACGGGAGGGGCCAAGGACTACTATGGCTACACCTTC.

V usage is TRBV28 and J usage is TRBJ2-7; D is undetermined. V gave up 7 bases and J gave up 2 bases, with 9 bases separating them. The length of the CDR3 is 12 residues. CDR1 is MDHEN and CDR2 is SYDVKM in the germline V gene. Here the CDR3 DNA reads TGTGCCAGCATTAGTCCGCCCTACGAGCAGTACTTC. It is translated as CASISPPYEQYF.

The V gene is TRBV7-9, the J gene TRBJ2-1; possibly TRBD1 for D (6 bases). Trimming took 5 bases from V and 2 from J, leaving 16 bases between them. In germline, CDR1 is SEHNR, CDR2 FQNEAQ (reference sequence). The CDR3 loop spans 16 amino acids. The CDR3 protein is CASSRAPGAAYNEQFF. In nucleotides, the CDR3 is TGTGCCAGCAGCCGCGCCCCAGGGGCCGCCTACAATGAGCAGTTCTTC.

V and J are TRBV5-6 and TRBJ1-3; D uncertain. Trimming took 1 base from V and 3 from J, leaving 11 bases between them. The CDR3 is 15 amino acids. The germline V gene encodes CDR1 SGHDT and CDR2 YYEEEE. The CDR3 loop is CASSLQAGGGNTIYF. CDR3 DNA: TGTGCCAGCAGCTTGCAAGCGGGTGGTGGAAACACCATATATTTT.

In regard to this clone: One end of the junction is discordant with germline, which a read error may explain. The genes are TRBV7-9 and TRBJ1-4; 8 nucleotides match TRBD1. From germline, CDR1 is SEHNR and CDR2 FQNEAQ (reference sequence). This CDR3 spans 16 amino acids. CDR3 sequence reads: CSSSPMDRDANEKLFF. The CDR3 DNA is TGTTCCAGCAGCCCGATGGACAGGGACGCTAATGAAAAACTGTTTTTT.

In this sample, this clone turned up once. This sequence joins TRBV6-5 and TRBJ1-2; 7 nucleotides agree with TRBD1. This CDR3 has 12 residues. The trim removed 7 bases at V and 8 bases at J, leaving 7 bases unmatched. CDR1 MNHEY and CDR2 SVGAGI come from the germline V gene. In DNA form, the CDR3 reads TGTGCCAGCACCGAGACAGGGATAGGCTACACCTTC. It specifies CASTETGIGYTF.

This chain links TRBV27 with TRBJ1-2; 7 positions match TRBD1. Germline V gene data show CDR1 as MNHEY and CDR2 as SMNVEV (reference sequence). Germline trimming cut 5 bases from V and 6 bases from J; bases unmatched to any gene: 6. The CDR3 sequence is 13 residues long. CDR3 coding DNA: TGTGCCAGCAGTGACAGGGAGACTGATGGCTACACCTTC. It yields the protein CASSDRETDGYTF.